This is a list of T cell receptor beta chains from one sample in a study of regulatory T cells in long-lasting Graves disease. TCRdb re-called the multiplex PCR reads with MiXCR, one entry per CDR3 protein. Of hundreds of thousands of distinct CDR3 sequences in the sample, 15% to 19% were seen once. The specimen was peripheral blood mononuclear cells (PBMCs), collected at new diagnosis, from a patient treated with antithyroid drugs. These receptors all come from a female donor with Graves disease. CDR3s include the opening cysteine and the closing phenylalanine or tryptophan. Each record gives: D gene, V gene, J gene, clone size, CDR3 protein, CDR3 DNA. The D gene is left open where the match is weak. The size entry is marked missing in some rows and otherwise reads once, few, many or a size class.

>TRBD1|TRBV20-1|TRBJ2-1|many
CSARDWTGVYNEQFF
TGCAGTGCTAGAGATTGGACAGGAGTCTACAATGAGCAGTTCTTC
>.|TRBV20-1|TRBJ1-3|many
CSASEDANLSGNTIYF
TGCAGTGCTAGTGAAGATGCTAACCTCTCTGGAAACACCATATATTTT
>.|TRBV29-1|TRBJ2-1|many
CSVEDYDRRVEQFF
TGCAGCGTTGAAGATTACGACAGGAGGGTCGAGCAGTTCTTC
>.|TRBV4-1|TRBJ1-4|many
CASSQGAGAGEKLFF
TGCGCCAGCAGCCAAGGTGCGGGGGCCGGGGAAAAACTGTTTTTT
>TRBD1|TRBV12-3/TRBV12-4|TRBJ1-1|many
CASRGTDMNTEAFF
TGTGCCAGCAGAGGGACAGACATGAACACTGAAGCTTTCTTT
>TRBD1|TRBV27|TRBJ1-2|few
CASSFGAGGLGYTF
TGTGCCAGCAGTTTCGGGGCAGGGGGCCTTGGCTACACCTTC
>TRBD1|TRBV7-9|TRBJ2-7|many
CASSGPGQNQRYYEQYF
TGTGCCAGCAGCGGGCCGGGACAGAACCAGAGATACTACGAGCAGTACTTC
>TRBD2|TRBV7-2|TRBJ2-5|many
CASSFNQHLLAGSQETQYF
TGTGCCAGCAGCTTCAACCAACACCTACTAGCGGGTAGCCAAGAGACCCAGTACTTC
>.|TRBV20-1|TRBJ1-1|few
CSAGGPPQNTEAFF
TGCAGTGCCGGAGGTCCTCCCCAGAACACTGAAGCTTTCTTT
>.|TRBV27|TRBJ1-4|.
CASSLRSPGVGEKLFF
TGTGCCAGCAGTTTAAGATCCCCAGGGGTAGGGGAAAAACTGTTTTTT
>.|TRBV7-2|TRBJ2-7|few
CASSPEAFWSSYEQYF
TGTGCCAGCAGCCCCGAGGCTTTCTGGAGCTCCTACGAGCAGTACTTC
>TRBD1|TRBV6-1|TRBJ2-2|.
CASTLDRYTGELFF
TGTGCCAGCACCTTGGACAGGTACACCGGGGAGCTGTTTTTT
>.|TRBV4-1|TRBJ2-5|few
CASSHPTGTLRETQYF
TGCGCCAGCAGCCACCCAACCGGGACGCTCCGGGAGACCCAGTACTTC
>.|TRBV6-2/TRBV6-3|TRBJ1-1|many
CASSPPTQGTEAFF
TGTGCCAGCAGCCCCCCCACGCAGGGCACTGAAGCTTTCTTT
>.|TRBV20-1|TRBJ2-5|many
CSAQNPRGGETQYF
TGCAGTGCTCAAAACCCCAGGGGCGGGGAGACCCAGTACTTC
>.|TRBV6-2/TRBV6-3|TRBJ2-1|few
CASTEPGGRRTLF
TGTGCCAGCACCGAACCGGGGGGCAGGCGAACCCTCTTC
>.|TRBV28|TRBJ1-1|many
CASSYRQWNTEAFF
TGTGCCAGCAGTTATAGGCAGTGGAACACTGAAGCTTTCTTT
>TRBD1|TRBV5-1|TRBJ1-5|many
CASSPDRVAHQPQHF
TGCGCCAGCAGCCCGGACAGGGTGGCTCATCAGCCCCAGCATTTT
>TRBD1|TRBV9|TRBJ1-2|many
CASSPKTGLRDYGYTF
TGTGCCAGCAGCCCTAAGACAGGGCTGAGAGATTATGGCTACACCTTC
>TRBD2|TRBV19|TRBJ2-1|many
CASSPTPTLAESYNEQFF
TGTGCCAGTAGTCCGACGCCCACTCTAGCGGAATCCTACAATGAGCAGTTCTTC
>.|TRBV20-1|TRBJ2-5|many
CSARAGKLGGETQYF
TGCAGTGCTAGAGCCGGGAAGCTCGGGGGTGAGACCCAGTACTTC
>.|TRBV10-3|TRBJ2-7|few
CAISDATSSYEQYF
TGTGCCATCAGTGATGCGACTAGCTCCTACGAGCAGTACTTC
>TRBD1|TRBV6-1|TRBJ2-7|many
CASSKGGQGFYEQYF
TGTGCCAGCAGTAAGGGGGGACAGGGATTCTACGAGCAGTACTTC
>TRBD1|TRBV12-3/TRBV12-4|TRBJ1-6|many
CASSPTGIKSSPLHF
TGTGCCAGCAGTCCGACAGGGATTAAAAGTTCACCCCTCCACTTT
>TRBD2|TRBV28|TRBJ2-7|many
CASGASGTYEQYF
TGTGCCAGCGGCGCTAGCGGAACCTACGAGCAGTACTTC
>.|TRBV6-1|TRBJ2-1|.
CASSPQGPTYNEQFF
TGTGCCAGCAGTCCTCAGGGCCCGACCTACAATGAGCAGTTCTTC
>TRBD2|TRBV4-3|TRBJ2-3|.
CASSQDLAGPQDTQYF
TGCGCCAGCAGCCAAGATCTAGCGGGACCCCAGGATACGCAGTATTTT
>.|TRBV5-1|TRBJ2-7|.
CASSEGSPYEQYF
TGCGCCAGCAGCGAGGGATCGCCCTACGAGCAGTACTTC
>TRBD2|TRBV7-6|TRBJ2-3|.
CARVSGLALDTQYF
TGTGCCAGGGTATCGGGACTAGCATTAGATACGCAGTATTTT
>.|TRBV6-1|TRBJ1-2|few
CASSEAPRSGYTF
TGTGCCAGCAGTGAAGCGCCCCGGTCGGGCTACACCTTC
>.|TRBV3-1|TRBJ1-1|.
CASSQVSGGLTGGGVEAFF
TGTGCCAGCAGCCAAGTTAGTGGTGGATTGACAGGAGGGGGGGTTGAAGCTTTCTTT
>TRBD2|TRBV7-2|TRBJ2-5|many
CASSSLFSGRARETQYF
TGTGCCAGCAGCTCTTTATTTAGCGGGAGGGCCCGGGAGACCCAGTACTTC
>TRBD1|TRBV5-1|TRBJ1-2|many
CASSPGDRGLGYTF
TGCGCCAGCAGCCCCGGGGACAGGGGGCTTGGCTACACCTTC
>.|TRBV25-1|TRBJ1-2|.
CASSRDGGRGYGYTF
TGTGCCAGCAGCCGGGACGGCGGCCGGGGGTATGGCTACACCTTC
>.|TRBV6-2/TRBV6-3|TRBJ1-4|many
CASKLGGPGEKLFF
TGTGCCAGCAAACTTGGGGGTCCGGGAGAAAAACTGTTTTTT
>.|TRBV15|TRBJ2-7|many
CATSRDLTPTPYEQYF
TGTGCCACCAGCAGAGATCTTACACCGACTCCCTACGAGCAGTACTTC
>.|TRBV3-1|TRBJ2-3|many
CASKPERGTDTQYF
TGTGCCAGCAAACCCGAGAGAGGCACAGATACGCAGTATTTT
>.|TRBV6-5|TRBJ2-7|many
CASSYGPEPTYEQYF
TGTGCCAGCAGTTATGGCCCCGAGCCGACCTACGAGCAGTACTTC
>TRBD1|TRBV6-1|TRBJ1-1|.
CASSGADRVYTEAFF
TGTGCCAGCAGTGGTGCAGACAGGGTGTACACTGAAGCTTTCTTT
>.|TRBV27|TRBJ1-5|few
CASSLFTGSNQPQHF
TGTGCCAGTAGTCTATTTACAGGTAGCAATCAGCCCCAGCATTTT
>TRBD1|TRBV5-6|TRBJ2-5|many
CASSFQGARETQYF
TGTGCCAGCAGCTTTCAGGGGGCGCGGGAGACCCAGTACTTC
>.|TRBV6-1|TRBJ1-6|many
CASSEGPGLYNSPLHF
TGTGCCAGCAGTGAAGGTCCAGGTCTCTATAATTCACCCCTCCACTTT
>TRBD1|TRBV5-1|TRBJ1-6|many
CASSTGQGTSSPLHF
TGCGCCAGCAGCACCGGACAGGGAACAAGTTCACCCCTCCACTTT
>.|TRBV19|TRBJ1-5|many
CASSLFAGQPQHF
TGTGCCAGTAGTCTTTTTGCGGGGCAGCCCCAGCATTTT
>.|TRBV20-1|TRBJ1-3|many
CSAPRGGPSGNTIYF
TGCAGTGCTCCCCGAGGAGGTCCTTCTGGAAACACCATATATTTT
>.|TRBV15|TRBJ1-5|many
CATSGYGGVVGNQPQHF
TGTGCCACCAGCGGGTATGGTGGGGTCGTAGGCAATCAGCCCCAGCATTTT
>.|TRBV10-3|TRBJ2-2|many
CAISVGGNTGELFF
TGTGCCATCAGTGTTGGGGGCAACACCGGGGAGCTGTTTTTT
>TRBD1|TRBV28|TRBJ1-1|.
CASIDPGQGAEAFF
TGTGCCAGCATTGATCCGGGACAGGGGGCAGAAGCTTTCTTT
>TRBD2|TRBV2|TRBJ2-5|many
CASKIASGETQYF
TGTGCCAGCAAAATCGCTAGCGGAGAGACCCAGTACTTC
>TRBD1|TRBV7-3|TRBJ2-5|many
CASSPTTGVAETQYF
TGTGCCAGCAGCCCCACGACAGGGGTGGCGGAGACCCAGTACTTC